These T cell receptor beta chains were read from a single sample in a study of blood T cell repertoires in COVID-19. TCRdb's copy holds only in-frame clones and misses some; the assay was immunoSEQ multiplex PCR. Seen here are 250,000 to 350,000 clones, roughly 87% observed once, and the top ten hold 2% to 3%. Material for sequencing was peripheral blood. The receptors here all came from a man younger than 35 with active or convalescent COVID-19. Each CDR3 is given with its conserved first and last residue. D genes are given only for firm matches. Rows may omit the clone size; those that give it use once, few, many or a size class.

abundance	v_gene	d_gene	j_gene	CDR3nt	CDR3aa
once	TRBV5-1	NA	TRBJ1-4	TGCGCCAGCAGCTTGGCCCGGATAAACCCAAACGGGGAAAAACTGTTTTTT	CASSLARINPNGEKLFF
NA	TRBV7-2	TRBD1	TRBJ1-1	TGTGCCAGCAGCTTTCTCGACAGGGCCCGAGGGGAGGCTTTCTTT	CASSFLDRARGEAFF
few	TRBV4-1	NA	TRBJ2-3	TGCGCCAGCAGTCAGAGAGCTAGCGCCCAAAACACAGATACGCAGTATTTT	CASSQRASAQNTDTQYF
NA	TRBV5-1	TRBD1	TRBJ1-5	TGCGCCAGTGCCGTTGGGACAGCCGATCAGCCCCAGCATTTT	CASAVGTADQPQHF
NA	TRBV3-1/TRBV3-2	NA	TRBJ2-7	TGTGCCAGCAGCCAAGGCGGAGGTCCTACGAAGCAGTACTTC	CASSQGGGPTKQYF
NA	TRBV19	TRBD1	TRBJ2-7	TGTGCCAGTAGTCCCTCAGGGGGAAAAAGCGAGCAGTACTTC	CASSPSGGKSEQYF
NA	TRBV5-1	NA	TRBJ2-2	TGCGCCAGCAGCTTCATGGAGACGAACACCGGGGAGCTGTTTTTT	CASSFMETNTGELFF
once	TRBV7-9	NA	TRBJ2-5	TGTGCCAGCAGCTTAGGCTGGACTTTTATCAAGGCCCAGTACTTC	CASSLGWTFIKAQYF
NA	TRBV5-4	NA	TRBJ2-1	TGTGCCAGCAGCGTAACCGGGAGAAGCTCCTACAATGAGCAGTTCTTC	CASSVTGRSSYNEQFF
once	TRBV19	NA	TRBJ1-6	TGTGCCAGTAGTATAACCGGGATTGGCTCACCCCTCCACTTT	CASSITGIGSPLHF
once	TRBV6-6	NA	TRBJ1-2	TGTGCCAGCAGTTACGAACAGGAGGGGGGCTACACCTTC	CASSYEQEGGYTF
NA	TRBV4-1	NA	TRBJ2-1	TGCGCCAGCAGCCCCGGGACATTATACAATGAGCAGTTCTTC	CASSPGTLYNEQFF
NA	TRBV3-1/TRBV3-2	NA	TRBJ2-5	TGTGCCAGCAGCCAAGTGAGGGTTGGAGAGACCCAGTACTTC	CASSQVRVGETQYF
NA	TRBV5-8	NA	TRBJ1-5	TGTGCCAGCAGCTTGGAGTATATTGGTAGAGGTGTTAGCAATCAGCCCCAGCATTTT	CASSLEYIGRGVSNQPQHF
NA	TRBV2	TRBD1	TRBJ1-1	TGTGCCAGCACCGGACAGGCACGGACTGAAGCTTTCTTT	CASTGQARTEAFF
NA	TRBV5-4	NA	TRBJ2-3	TGTGCCAGCAGCTTGGGGACAACACCAGATACGCAGTATTTT	CASSLGTTPDTQYF
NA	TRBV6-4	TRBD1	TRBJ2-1	TGTGCCAGCTCGACCGGGACAGAGGGTTACAATGAGCAGTTCTTC	CASSTGTEGYNEQFF
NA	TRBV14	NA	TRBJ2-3	TGTGCCAGCAGCCAAGTTACTGCGGGAACTGCGTATTTT	CASSQVTAGTAYF
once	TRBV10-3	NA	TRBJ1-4	TGTGCCATCAGTGAGACTACTTTGGAGAAACTGTTTTTT	CAISETTLEKLFF
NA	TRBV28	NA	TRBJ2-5	TGTGCCAGCAATCCTTGGGGGCGAGAGACCCAGTACTTC	CASNPWGRETQYF
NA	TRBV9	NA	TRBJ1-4	TGTGCCAGCAGCCCCCTTGAGGAACTTATAACTAATGAAAAACTGTTTTTT	CASSPLEELITNEKLFF
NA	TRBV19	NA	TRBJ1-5	TGTGCCAGTAGTAGGACAGAGACTTATAGCAATCAGCCCCAGCATTTT	CASSRTETYSNQPQHF
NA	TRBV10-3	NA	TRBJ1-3	TGTGCCATCAGTCTCCAACTTCCGAGCTCTGGAAACACCATATATTTT	CAISLQLPSSGNTIYF
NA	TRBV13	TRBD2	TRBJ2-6	TGTGCCAGCAACTGGAAGACTAGCGGGGCCGCAGATTTCTCTGGGGCCAACGTCCTGACTTTC	CASNWKTSGAADFSGANVLTF
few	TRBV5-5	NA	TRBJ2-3	TGTGCCAGCAGCTCAGGGCTTTCGGACACAGATACGCAGTATTTT	CASSSGLSDTDTQYF
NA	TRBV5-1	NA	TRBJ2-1	TGCGCCAGCAGCATGGGACGGGTGGGCTACAATGAGCAGTTCTTC	CASSMGRVGYNEQFF
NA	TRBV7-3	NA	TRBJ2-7	TGTGCCAGCAGCTCCACAGGGTTGGGCGAGCAGTACTTC	CASSSTGLGEQYF
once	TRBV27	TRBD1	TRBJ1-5	TGTGCCAGCAGTTTTCAGGGGGACCAGCCCCAGCATTTT	CASSFQGDQPQHF
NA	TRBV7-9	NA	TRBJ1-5	TGTGCCAGCACACAGGATAATCAGCCCCAGCATTTT	CASTQDNQPQHF
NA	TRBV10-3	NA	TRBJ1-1	TGTGCCATCAGTGAGTCTTGGGGGCTGGGTGAAGCTTTCTTT	CAISESWGLGEAFF
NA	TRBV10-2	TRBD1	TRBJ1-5	TGCGCCAGCAGTGAGGGACAGGGCTCCAATCAGCCCCAGCATTTT	CASSEGQGSNQPQHF
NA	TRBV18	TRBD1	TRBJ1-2	TGTGCCAGCTCAGCCGGGACAGGGCGGATCTATGGCTACACCTTC	CASSAGTGRIYGYTF
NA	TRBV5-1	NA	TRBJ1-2	TGCGCCAGCAGTACTGGGGCCAGGGGTCTTGGCTACACCTTC	CASSTGARGLGYTF
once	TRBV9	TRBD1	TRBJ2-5	TGTGCCAGCACCAAGAGGGGGACAGGGGGTTGGGAGACCCAGTACTTC	CASTKRGTGGWETQYF
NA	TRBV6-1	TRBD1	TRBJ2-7	TGTGCCAGCAGTGAAGGAGGGACAGAGTTCTACGAGCAGTACTTC	CASSEGGTEFYEQYF
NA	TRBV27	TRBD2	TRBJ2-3	TGTGCCAGCAGTTCGGGACTAGCGGGGAGAAATACGCAGTATTTT	CASSSGLAGRNTQYF
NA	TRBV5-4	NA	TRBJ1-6	TGTGCCAGCAGCTTCGGACGACCAGGGGATTCACCCCTCCACTTT	CASSFGRPGDSPLHF
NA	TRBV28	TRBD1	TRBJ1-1	TGTGCCAGCAGCAAACAGGGGTTGAACACTGAAGCTTTCTTT	CASSKQGLNTEAFF
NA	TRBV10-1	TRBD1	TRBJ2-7	TGCGCCAGCAGTGAAGTCCAGGACAGGGCAAATTGGAAGATCTTC	CASSEVQDRANWKIF
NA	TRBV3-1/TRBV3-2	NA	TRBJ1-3	TGTGCCAGCAGCCAACGACTACTACTCTCTGGAAACACCATATATTTT	CASSQRLLLSGNTIYF
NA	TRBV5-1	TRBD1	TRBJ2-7	TGCGCCAGCAGCTTGGACCCAGGGGGTCTGCCCTACGAGCAGTACTTC	CASSLDPGGLPYEQYF
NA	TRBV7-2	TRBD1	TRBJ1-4	TGTGCCAGCAGCGCTTATTTAGGGACAGGGGCGGTAACTAATGAAAAACTGTTTTTT	CASSAYLGTGAVTNEKLFF
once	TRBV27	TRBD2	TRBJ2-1	TGTGCCAGCAGTCAGGGACTAGCGGAGTACAATGAGCAGTTCTTC	CASSQGLAEYNEQFF